This T cell receptor beta chain was identified during a study of shared clonotypes between healthy human individuals. Study-level information: There were three CD4 naive, three CD4 memory, two CD8 naive and one CD8 memory plates per donor. Study observations and caveats: It was observed that roughly 4.8% of naive CD4 clonotypes were shared across four donors.

The germline CDR1 and CDR2 sequences are MNHEY and SVGAGI. This CDR3 spans 14 amino acids. V dropped 5 bases and J dropped 5; count of bases not matched to a gene: 8. Assay runs were performed at deep level. Authors' analysis steps: ImmunoSEQ supplied junction-only sequences lacking quality scores, so filtering was different. Some clones are missing from TCRdb's copy, which holds only in-frame ones; the method was immunoSEQ multiplex PCR. The DNA gave D and trimming, while V, J and clone size come from that table. The repertoire includes 1,400,000 or so clones, approximately 98.5% of them detected once, and roughly 0.36% sits in the top ten. Notes on this clone: Its antigen is unknown.

The V and J genes are TRBV6-5 and TRBJ2-7; 8 nucleotides line up with TRBD2. The receptor was derived from a man aged 25 to 40 in good health. The sequenced material came from naive CD4+ T cells sorted from blood. Subset specified: CD45RA+ positively selected. CDR3 in DNA: TGTGCCAGCAGTCAGGGGCGGGAGGAACACGAGCAGTACTTC. The encoded protein is CASSQGREEHEQYF.